This TCR beta chain emerged from a study of T cells after yellow fever vaccination. Study information: Researchers used SMART-Seq v4 Ultra Low Input to prepare fractions that had low cell numbers.

Notes on the study in general: Abundant clonotypes from the bulk population could contaminate FACS-sorted repertoires. After the booster, around 95% of CD4 and roughly nine tenths of CD8 primary-response clones were re-detected.

TCR cDNA, made by 5'RACE template switching, carried an added universal primer site and UMIs. TCRdb fed the 5' RACE reads into MiXCR, producing one record per CDR3 protein. The sample shows about 240,000 distinct CDR3 sequences, 6.9% of them seen only once. With regard to this clonotype: Its antigen remains unknown.

Source: CD4+ T cells sorted from PBMCs, taken 15 days after the yellow fever booster vaccination. The TCR sequence derives from a man in his thirties or forties who received the YFV17D yellow fever vaccine.

The CDR3 loop is CASSAGTGIDGEQFF. As DNA, the CDR3 is TGTGCCAGCAGTGCCGGGACAGGGATTGATGGTGAGCAGTTCTTC. The V and J genes are TRBV6-1 and TRBJ2-1; 9 bases map to TRBD1. After removal of 4 bases from V and 9 bases from J, the junction contained 10 bases not matched to a gene. The CDR3 loop spans 15 amino acids. CDR1 is MNHNS, CDR2 SASEGT, per germline.